This TCR beta chain derives from a study of cytomegalovirus exposure and HLA in healthy donors. Whole-study findings and limits: Based on reports, TCR beta sequences accurately predicted HLA-A and HLA-B alleles for most subjects.

Comments on this clone: Its antigen is undetermined.

The germline gives CDR1 MRHNA, CDR2 SNTAGT. The V and J ends lost 2 bases and 6 bases respectively, with 22 bases between them. The CDR3 consists of 17 residues. The study ran its PCR with 60 Vbeta and 13 Jbeta primers. TCRdb's table, derived via immunoSEQ multiplex PCR, lists solely in-frame clones and lacks some. The sample has some 110,000 clones, roughly 73% seen once. Sequencing was carried out using PBMCs. The V and J genes are TRBV6-4 and TRBJ1-2; D gene ambiguous. This sequence originates from a man aged 40-49 years in good health and CMV-seronegative. Here the CDR3 DNA reads TGTGCCAGCAGTGACGCCACCCTCAAGGTCCCGGGAGATGGCTACACCTTC. Its translation: CASSDATLKVPGDGYTF.